These T cell receptor beta chains were read from a single sample in a study of CD8 T cells in ankylosing spondylitis. TCRdb reprocessed the 5' RACE reads via MiXCR and lists one record per CDR3 protein. The table lists over 700,000 distinct CDR3 sequences, 15% to 20% of them singletons. The sample taken for sequencing was blood, either unsorted or a sorted T cell fraction (not recorded which). These receptor sequences come from a male donor with ankylosing spondylitis. The CDR3 runs from the conserved cysteine through the conserved F or W. The D gene is left open where the match is weak. A clone size is listed for some rows: how often the clone was seen (once, few, many), or a class if it is expanded.

D gene	V gene	J gene	clone size	CDR3 DNA	CDR3 protein
TRBD2	TRBV5-1	TRBJ2-7	NA	TGCGCCAGCACTCAAGCGGGAGGAGGCGAGCAGTACTTC	CASTQAGGGEQYF
NA	TRBV4-1	TRBJ2-5	few	TGCGCCAGCAGCCAGAGGAGGGGCACCGGGGAGACCCAGTACTTC	CASSQRRGTGETQYF
TRBD1	TRBV20-1	TRBJ1-1	NA	TGCAGTGCTAGAGTAGTTGGACAGGGGCGTGTCGAGGAAGCTTTCTTT	CSARVVGQGRVEEAFF
NA	TRBV2	TRBJ1-2	NA	TGTGCCAGCAGCCTCGCAGAAGTCAACTATGGCTACACCTTC	CASSLAEVNYGYTF
NA	TRBV7-2	TRBJ1-2	NA	TGTGCCAGCAGCCGCCCCGCCAACCACTATGGCTACACCTTC	CASSRPANHYGYTF
TRBD2	TRBV11-2	TRBJ2-7	once	TGTGCCAGCAGCTTAGAGACTAGCGGGGATTACGAGCAGTACTTC	CASSLETSGDYEQYF
NA	TRBV2	TRBJ1-6	NA	TGTTCCAGCAGTGAGGTCCCGGCCGGACCCCTCCACTTT	CSSSEVPAGPLHF
NA	TRBV21-1	TRBJ2-7	few	TGTGCCAGCACCATTAACACTAGCGGGAGGCCATCCTACGAGCAGTACTTC	CASTINTSGRPSYEQYF
NA	TRBV6-1	TRBJ1-3	few	TGTGCCAGCACGACCCGAGGGTCTGGAAACACCATATATTTT	CASTTRGSGNTIYF
NA	TRBV4-3	TRBJ1-5	few	TGCGCCAGCAGCCAAGAGGTTGGTAATAGCAATCAGCCCCAGCATTTT	CASSQEVGNSNQPQHF
TRBD2	TRBV14	TRBJ2-7	NA	TGTGCCAGCAGCCATAGGGCGCTAGCGGTCCACGAGCAGTACTTC	CASSHRALAVHEQYF
NA	TRBV4-2	TRBJ1-5	few	TGTGCCAGCAGCCGGGACATTTATCAGCCCCAGCATTTT	CASSRDIYQPQHF
NA	TRBV12-3/TRBV12-4	TRBJ2-1	NA	TGTGCCAGCAGTCCCAACCCCGGGGCGAGGGGGTTAGAGCAGTTCTTC	CASSPNPGARGLEQFF
NA	TRBV20-1	TRBJ1-1	few	TGCAGTGCTAGAGATCTAGGCAGGTCAAACACTGAAGCTTTCTTT	CSARDLGRSNTEAFF
NA	TRBV30	TRBJ2-2	NA	TGTGCCTGGAGTGGAGGGGGCACCGGGGAGCTGTTTTTT	CAWSGGGTGELFF
NA	TRBV24-1	TRBJ2-2	NA	TGTGCCACCAGAAACAGGAACACCGGGGAGCTGTTTTTT	CATRNRNTGELFF
NA	TRBV11-2	TRBJ2-3	NA	TGTGCCAGCAGCTTAGATGGACAGTTGAGCACAGATACGCAGTATTTT	CASSLDGQLSTDTQYF
NA	TRBV4-1	TRBJ2-7	few	TGCGCCAGCAGCCAAGGGTCAGGGGATACCTACGAGCAGTACTTC	CASSQGSGDTYEQYF
NA	TRBV7-9	TRBJ2-5	NA	TGTGCCAGCAGCTGCTTTCAGGATGATGACGCCCAAGAGACCCAGTACTTC	CASSCFQDDDAQETQYF
NA	TRBV7-8	TRBJ2-3	few	TGTGCCAGCAGCTTAACTCCGGGGCCTAGCACAGATACGCAGTATTTT	CASSLTPGPSTDTQYF
TRBD1	TRBV29-1	TRBJ2-3	NA	TGCAGCGTTCTATCTGGGACAGGAGATACGCAGTATTTT	CSVLSGTGDTQYF
NA	TRBV20-1	TRBJ2-1	many	TGCAGTGCTAGGCACAATGAGCAGTTCTTC	CSARHNEQFF
TRBD2	TRBV15	TRBJ2-3	many	TGTGCCACCAGCAGAGGGGGAGCGGGGGCTAGCACAGATACGCAGTATTTT	CATSRGGAGASTDTQYF
TRBD2	TRBV20-1	TRBJ2-3	few	TGCAGTGCTAGGTTCCCTAGCGGGGGGAACACAGATACGCAGTATTTT	CSARFPSGGNTDTQYF
NA	TRBV29-1	TRBJ1-1	few	TGCAGCGTTGGGGCCTCTAGGACTGAAGCTTTCTTT	CSVGASRTEAFF
NA	TRBV20-1	TRBJ2-1	many	TGCAGTGCTAGAGATTCTAGCGTGGGATACAATGAGCAGTTCTTC	CSARDSSVGYNEQFF